The 15 T cell receptor beta chains presented below share a single source sample, sequenced in a study of shared clonotypes between healthy human individuals. Sequencing was performed with immunoSEQ multiplex PCR; in TCRdb, only in-frame clones are kept and a portion is missing. The table shows about 1 million clones, with around 76% occurring only once. The specimen was memory CD4+ T cells sorted from blood. Subset here: CD45RA-negative fraction. The receptor source for this set is a young man in good health.

This sequence joins TRBV2 and TRBJ2-2; 7 bases are a match to TRBD1. The germline CDR1 and CDR2 sequences are SNHLY and FYNNEI. V was pared by 10 bases and J by 6 bases, with 11 bases of the junction left unmatched. This CDR3 has 14 amino acids. CDR3 region: CATRPDRASGELFF. The CDR3 DNA reads as TGTGCCACCAGACCAGACAGGGCCTCCGGGGAGCTGTTTTTT.

The gene calls are TRBV7-2 and TRBJ2-1, with D possibly matching TRBD1 (5 bases). Deletions cut 5 bases from V and 0 bases from J, with 14 bases between. The CDR3 is 16 amino acids. Per the germline V gene, CDR1 is SGHTA and CDR2 is FQGNSA. CDR3 DNA sequence: TGTGCCAGCAGCCTAAATTGGGGCAGCTCCTACAATGAGCAGTTCTTC. This translates into CASSLNWGSSYNEQFF.

The chain carries TRBV14 and TRBJ2-2; D unclear. The CDR3 sequence is 11 residues long. CDR1 and CDR2 (germline): SGHDN, FVKESK. Trimming pared 0 bases from V and 8 bases from J, leaving 1 base between. CDR3 in DNA: TGTGCCAGCAGCCAAGAGGGGGAGCTGTTTTTT. Its translation is CASSQEGELFF.

This chain connects TRBV4-1 to TRBJ2-7, with 10 bases that match TRBD2. J lost 0 bases, V lost 4 bases, and 6 bases had no gene match. This CDR3 is built from 16 residues. The germline V gene encodes CDR1 MGHRA and CDR2 YSYEKL. CDR3 nucleotides: TGCGCCAGCAGCCGAGGGACTAGCGTTGGCTCCTACGAGCAGTACTTC. Protein product: CASSRGTSVGSYEQYF.

This chain connects TRBV30 to TRBJ1-1; D is unresolved. The germline gives CDR1 GTSNPN, CDR2 SVGIG (reference sequence). CDR3 length: 14 amino acids. V shed 3 bases and J shed 0 bases, with 11 bases lying between them. CDR3 bases: TGTGCCTGGAGATCCGGACTCTTGAACACTGAAGCTTTCTTT. Translating gives CAWRSGLLNTEAFF.

This clone has a single count. The chain combines TRBV7-8 with TRBJ1-2; D gene uncertain. Germline CDR1 is SGHVS and CDR2 is FQNEAQ. The CDR3 totals 14 residues. The germline V and J ends were trimmed by 7 bases and 2 bases, with 14 bases remaining between them. The CDR3 sequence: CASTPGWGNYGYTF. DNA for the CDR3: TGTGCCAGCACCCCCGGGTGGGGAAACTATGGCTACACCTTC. The complete variable domain, with remaining parts taken from reference TRBV7-8 and TRBJ1-2, reads GAGVSQSPRYKVAKRGQDVALRCDPISGHVSLFWYQQALGQGPEFLTYFQNEAQLDKSGLPSDRFFAERPEGSVSTLKIQRTQQEDSAVYLCASTPGWGNYGYTFGSGTRLTVV.

This clone was detected only a few times. V gene TRBV29-1 combines with J gene TRBJ1-4; D not certain. Germline V gives CDR1 SQVTM, CDR2 ANQGSEA. V lost 7 bases, J lost 14 bases, and 20 bases lay in between. There are 12 residues in the CDR3. The CDR3 region is CSASTPVIELFF. The CDR3 DNA sequence: TGCAGCGCTTCAACTCCAGTAATAGAGCTGTTTTTT.

V is TRBV30 and J is TRBJ2-7, with 8 positions matching TRBD1. The length of the CDR3 is 13 residues. Losses at the gene ends were 5 bases for V and 2 bases for J; bases not matched to a gene: 5. From germline, CDR1 is GTSNPN and CDR2 SVGIG (reference sequence). DNA of the CDR3: TGTGCCTGGGGCAGGGGGCGTACCTACGAGCAGTACTTC. It specifies CAWGRGRTYEQYF. Together with reference TRBV30 and TRBJ2-7, the CDR3 gives the full variable domain: SQTIHQWPATLVQPVGSPLSLECTVEGTSNPNLYWYRQAAGRGLQLLFYSVGIGQISSEVPQNLSASRPQDRQFILSSKKLLLSDSGFYLCAWGRGRTYEQYFGPGTRLTVT.

The V call is TRBV29-1, the J call TRBJ2-1; TRBD2 might be the D (5 bases). This CDR3 is built from 13 residues. Trimming pared 5 bases from V and 0 bases from J, leaving 8 bases between. Looked up from germline, CDR1 is SQVTM and CDR2 is ANQGSEA. CDR3 nucleotide sequence: TGCAGCGTTCCAGCGGACTCCTACAATGAGCAGTTCTTC. Protein: CSVPADSYNEQFF.

The chain joins TRBV30 to TRBJ2-2; no reliable D call. Trimming took 8 bases from V and 0 from J, leaving 10 bases between them. The CDR3 length is 13 residues. Germline assignment: CDR1 GTSNPN and CDR2 SVGIG (reference sequence). The CDR3 spells CALAEPNTGELFF. The CDR3, as DNA: TGTGCCCTGGCTGAACCGAACACCGGGGAGCTGTTTTTT.

This chain connects TRBV25-1 to TRBJ2-5; D gene ambiguous. Germline V gene data show CDR1 as MGHDK and CDR2 as SYGVNS. V was clipped by 8 bases and J by 2 bases, with 12 bases between them. CDR3 length: 13 residues. The CDR3 sequence: CASGRTEQETQYF. The CDR3 coding sequence is TGTGCCAGCGGACGGACCGAGCAAGAGACCCAGTACTTC.

This clone was found a few times. The chain is built from TRBV5-1 and TRBJ2-4, with 10 bases identical to TRBD2. The V gene end was trimmed by 0 bases and the J gene end by 0 bases; junction bases not matched to a gene: 9. Germline CDR1 is SGHRS and CDR2 is YFSETQ. The CDR3 sequence is 19 residues long. Here the CDR3 DNA reads TGCGCCAGCAGCTTGGGAGGTAGCGGGGGGTCCGTAGCCAAAAACATTCAGTACTTC. Its translation is CASSLGGSGGSVAKNIQYF.

Comments on this clone: Other DNA variants within this sample encode the same CDR3. V and J are TRBV5-1 and TRBJ1-5, with a tentative D call TRBD1 (6 bases). The length of the CDR3 is 14 residues. V was trimmed by 2 bases and J by 7 bases, leaving 13 bases between them. Per the germline V gene, CDR1 is SGHRS and CDR2 is YFSETQ. CDR3 nucleotides: TGCGCCAGCAGCTTTACAGGGCAGGGGCAGCCCCAGCATTTT. Amino acids: CASSFTGQGQPQHF. Complete variable domain (other parts from reference TRBV5-1 and TRBJ1-5): KAGVTQTPRYLIKTRGQQVTLSCSPISGHRSVSWYQQTPGQGLQFLFEYFSETQRNKGNFPGRFSGRQFSNSRSEMNVSTLELGDSALYLCASSFTGQGQPQHFGDGTRLSIL.

The chain has TRBV15 and TRBJ2-1; TRBD2 agrees at 9 bases. This CDR3 region has 16 residues. Germline trimming cut 1 base from V and 4 bases from J; bases unmatched to any gene: 5. Germline V gene sequence: CDR1 LNHNV, CDR2 YYDKDF (reference sequence). This CDR3 reads CATSRGGGGGYNEQFF. The CDR3 nucleotides read TGTGCCACCAGCAGAGGTGGCGGGGGGGGATACAATGAGCAGTTCTTC.

This sequence joins TRBV6-1 and TRBJ2-5, with D uncertain. Trimming stripped 2 bases from V and 4 bases from J, with 8 bases between. This CDR3 is built from 13 residues. In germline, CDR1 is MNHNS, CDR2 SASEGT. CDR3 amino acids: CASSEPTLETQYF. CDR3 in DNA: TGTGCCAGCAGTGAACCAACCCTAGAGACCCAGTACTTC.